Presented here are 24 T cell receptor beta chains from one specimen sequenced in a study of blood T cell repertoires in COVID-19. Sequenced by immunoSEQ multiplex PCR; TCRdb stores in-frame clones only, minus some. The sample has 250,000 to 350,000 clones, 86% seen once; the top ten hold around 13%. Material: peripheral blood. These receptors were obtained from a woman in her seventies with COVID-19, enrolled during active disease.

This chain links TRBV2 with TRBJ2-1; TRBD1 agrees at 8 bases. CDR1 and CDR2 from the germline V gene are SNHLY and FYNNEI. The V segment lost 7 bases and the J segment 7 bases; nucleotides outside the gene matches: 12. This CDR3 has 15 residues. The DNA for the CDR3 is TGTGCCAGCACGGAGGGAGACAGGGGATGGAATGAGCAGTTCTTC. Protein sequence: CASTEGDRGWNEQFF.

This rearrangement joins TRBV2 to TRBJ1-4; no clear D gene. V was trimmed by 5 bases and J by 5 bases, leaving 3 bases between them. In germline, CDR1 is SNHLY, CDR2 FYNNEI. CDR3 length: 11 residues. The CDR3 loop is CASSRNEKLFF. In DNA, the CDR3 is TGTGCCAGCAGTCGGAATGAAAAACTGTTTTTT.

On this clone: The sample has other DNA sequences that encode this CDR3 too. The genes are TRBV19 and TRBJ2-7, with a weak D call TRBD1 (5 bases). V lost 1 base to trimming and J lost 2 bases, with 9 bases between them. The CDR3 spans 14 residues. Germline V gives CDR1 LNHDA, CDR2 SQIVND (reference sequence). CDR3 loop: CASSIAQGPYEQYF. The CDR3 bases are TGTGCCAGTAGTATAGCTCAGGGCCCCTACGAGCAGTACTTC.

The chain combines TRBV11-2 with TRBJ2-5, with TRBD2 identical over 9 bases. Germline values: CDR1 SGHAT, CDR2 FQNNGV. V was clipped by 5 bases and J by 2 bases; unmatched bases: 3. The CDR3 has 14 residues. This chain's CDR3 is CASSPTSGQETQYF. Written as DNA, the CDR3 is TGTGCCAGCAGCCCGACTAGCGGACAAGAGACCCAGTACTTC.

The V gene is TRBV7-2, the J gene TRBJ1-2; D might be TRBD1 (6 bases). The V end lost 4 bases, the J end lost 1 base, and 10 bases lay between the germline ends. CDR1 is SGHTA, CDR2 FQGNSA, per germline. The CDR3 length is 14 residues. The DNA of the CDR3 is TGTGCCAGCAGCTCACACAGGGATAACTATGGCTACACCTTC. Amino acids: CASSSHRDNYGYTF.

The chain joins TRBV5-4 to TRBJ2-7; 8 bases are shared with TRBD1. The CDR3 covers 15 residues. V shed 0 bases and J 2 bases; nucleotides not matched to a gene: 4. CDR1 SGHNT and CDR2 YYREEE come from the germline V gene (reference sequence). CDR3 in DNA: TGTGCCAGCAGCTTGGCCGACAGGGGAGCCTACGAGCAGTACTTC. Translating gives CASSLADRGAYEQYF.

The rearrangement links TRBV19 to TRBJ2-7, with 10 bases matching TRBD2. Germline V gene data show CDR1 as LNHDA and CDR2 as SQIVND (reference sequence). With 5 bases clipped from V and 4 bases from J, the junction kept 2 bases outside the gene matches. The CDR3 covers 13 residues. The CDR3 region is CASSSSGGYEQYF. CDR3 nucleotides: TGTGCCAGTAGTTCTAGCGGGGGATACGAGCAGTACTTC.

This chain joins TRBV5-1 and TRBJ2-7, with TRBD1 identical over 8 bases. Per germline, CDR1 SGHRS and CDR2 YFSETQ. The CDR3 runs 13 residues. The trim removed 2 bases at V and 3 bases at J, leaving 1 base unmatched. In DNA, the CDR3 is TGCGCCAGCAGCTTTGGGACAGGCTACGAGCAGTACTTC. Translating it yields CASSFGTGYEQYF. Variable domain in full (rest from reference TRBV5-1 and TRBJ2-7): KAGVTQTPRYLIKTRGQQVTLSCSPISGHRSVSWYQQTPGQGLQFLFEYFSETQRNKGNFPGRFSGRQFSNSRSEMNVSTLELGDSALYLCASSFGTGYEQYFGPGTRLTVT.

Only a few counts were recorded for this clone. V and J are TRBV18 and TRBJ1-1; 9 positions match TRBD1. CDR1 is KGHSH and CDR2 is LQKENI in the germline V gene. The ends lost 8 bases at V and 2 bases at J; junction bases unmatched: 9. The CDR3 covers 15 residues. The CDR3 protein is CASTPGQGYNTEAFF. The CDR3 nucleotides are TGTGCCAGCACCCCGGGACAGGGTTACAACACTGAAGCTTTCTTT.

The J gene is TRBJ2-7, the V gene TRBV12-2; the D call of TRBD2 is as the table states it, not checked on the DNA. TRBV12-2 corresponds to a pseudogene. This CDR3 spans 15 amino acids. Here the CDR3 DNA reads TGTGCAAGTCACGAGGCGGAGGGGAATGGGGTCGAGCAGTACTTC. This gives the protein CASHEAEGNGVEQYF.

The V and J genes are TRBV20-1 and TRBJ1-5; D possibly corresponds to TRBD1 (5 bases). V was cut by 3 bases and J by 4 bases, with 13 bases left in between. CDR3 size: 14 residues. CDR1 and CDR2 (germline): DFQATT, SNEGSKA (reference sequence). In DNA, the CDR3 is TGCAGTGCTAGTGCCAGGGAGGGGAATCAGCCCCAGCATTTT. It is translated as CSASAREGNQPQHF.

This rearrangement joins TRBV28 to TRBJ1-2, with D maybe TRBD1 (5 bases). The CDR3 is 12 amino acids. From germline, CDR1 is MDHEN and CDR2 SYDVKM. Trimming took off 5 bases at V and 8 bases at J, with 12 bases between the two ends. CDR3 nucleotides: TGTGCCAGCAGTCAAACAGGAAGGGGCTACACCTTC. Translated: CASSQTGRGYTF.

The rearrangement links TRBV12-5 to TRBJ2-3; the match to TRBD2 covers 10 bases. Per the germline V gene, CDR1 is LGHNT and CDR2 is FRNRAP. With 2 bases clipped from V and 5 bases from J, the junction kept 7 bases outside the gene matches. The length of the CDR3 is 16 residues. The CDR3 loop reads CASGLPQRGGQDTQYF. The DNA for the CDR3 is TGTGCTAGTGGTTTGCCCCAGCGGGGGGGCCAAGATACGCAGTATTTT.

The chain links TRBV5-1 to TRBJ1-4, with D maybe TRBD1 (6 bases). This CDR3 contains 16 residues. V dropped 0 bases and J dropped 2 bases, with 11 bases sitting between them. The germline V gene has CDR1 SGHRS and CDR2 YFSETQ. CDR3 nucleotides: TGCGCCAGCAGCTTGGCAGGGGCGCCTACTAATGAAAAACTGTTTTTT. This encodes CASSLAGAPTNEKLFF.

This sequence joins TRBV4-1 and TRBJ1-1; D gene unclear. V gave up 0 bases and J gave up 12 bases, with 17 bases separating them. The germline CDR1 and CDR2 sequences are MGHRA and YSYEKL. The CDR3 length is 14 residues. The CDR3 loop reads CASSQDLGILGTFF. The CDR3 nucleotides read TGCGCCAGCAGCCAAGATCTCGGGATTTTGGGAACTTTCTTT.

The V and J genes are TRBV5-6 and TRBJ1-1; D ambiguous. Trimming stripped 2 bases from V and 3 bases from J, with 11 bases between. The germline CDR1 and CDR2 sequences are SGHDT and YYEEEE. The CDR3 consists of 14 residues. In DNA, the CDR3 is TGTGCCAGCAGCTTCCCAGGTACCGACACTGAAGCTTTCTTT. Protein product: CASSFPGTDTEAFF.

The rearrangement uses TRBV19 and TRBJ2-1, with 13 nucleotides matching TRBD2. CDR1 is LNHDA, CDR2 SQIVND, per germline (reference sequence). V lost 6 bases, J lost 7 bases, and 0 bases stayed unmatched. This CDR3 spans 13 amino acids. Here the CDR3 reads CASRLAGGNEQFF. In DNA form, the CDR3 reads TGTGCCAGTAGACTAGCGGGGGGGAATGAGCAGTTCTTC.

The table lists this clone with a few counts. The chain couples TRBV12-3 or TRBV12-4 to TRBJ1-1; D is undetermined. Trimming stripped 3 bases from V and 10 bases from J, with 15 bases between. This CDR3 is built from 13 residues. CDR3 protein: CASSFSNPSGAFF. CDR3 DNA: TGTGCCAGCAGTTTCTCCAATCCTTCCGGAGCTTTCTTT.

This clone was seen a single time. CDR3 protein: CASTSSDRRNTGELFF. As DNA, the CDR3 is TGTGCCAGCACCTCCAGTGATAGGAGGAACACCGGGGAGCTGTTTTTT. The chain couples TRBV27 to TRBJ2-2; D remains unclear. The germline V gene encodes CDR1 MNHEY and CDR2 SMNVEV (reference sequence). There are 16 residues in the CDR3. The V gene lost 7 bases and the J gene lost 1 base, with 16 bases spanning the gap.

The chain employs TRBV7-9 and TRBJ2-2, with D possibly TRBD2 on 5 matching bases. Trimming left V 4 bases short and J 4 bases short, with 10 bases between. Germline V gives CDR1 SEHNR, CDR2 FQNEAQ (reference sequence). The length of the CDR3 is 14 residues. The CDR3 spells CASSSGLVTGELFF. The CDR3 nucleotides read TGTGCCAGCAGCTCAGGACTCGTCACCGGGGAGCTGTTTTTT. The full variable domain, its missing parts supplied by reference TRBV7-9 and TRBJ2-2, is DTGVSQNPRHKITKRGQNVTFRCDPISEHNRLYWYRQTLGQGPEFLTYFQNEAQLEKSRLLSDRFSAERPKGSFSTLEIQRTEQGDSAMYLCASSSGLVTGELFFGEGSRLTVL.

This clone was observed a single time. The junction does not match germline at one end; this may be a read error. V is TRBV30 and J is TRBJ2-7, with TRBD1 as a possible D gene (5 bases). The CDR3 contains 12 residues. CDR1 is GTSNPN, CDR2 SVGIG, per germline (reference sequence). The CDR3 protein is CAWSVVPGARGF. Here the CDR3 DNA reads TGTGCCTGGAGTGTAGTGCCGGGTGCTAGGGGCTTC.

The chain recombines TRBV4-1 with TRBJ2-3; perhaps TRBD1 as D (6 bases). The length of the CDR3 is 13 residues. Germline CDR1 MGHRA, CDR2 YSYEKL. The germline V and J ends were trimmed by 8 bases and 1 base, with 10 bases remaining between them. The CDR3 reads CASSYRGTDTQYF. The CDR3 bases are TGCGCCAGCTCCTACAGGGGCACAGATACGCAGTATTTT.

The CDR3 DNA reads as TGTGCCAGCAGCTCTCCCTCTGGAAACACCATATATTTT. Translation: CASSSPSGNTIYF. The chain has TRBV7-2 and TRBJ1-3; D is unresolved. V gave up 4 bases and J gave up 0 bases, with 4 bases separating them. Germline CDR1 and CDR2: SGHTA and FQGNSA. This CDR3 spans 13 amino acids.

This clone was observed a few times. V gene TRBV13 combines with J gene TRBJ2-5, with D perhaps matching TRBD1 (5 bases). The V gene's germline CDR1 is PRHDT and CDR2 FYEKMQ (reference sequence). With 4 bases removed from V and 0 bases from J, the gap between germline ends came to 12 bases. This CDR3 region has 15 residues. The chain's CDR3 is CASSSLLGDQETQYF. In DNA form, the CDR3 reads TGTGCCAGCAGCTCCCTCCTAGGGGACCAAGAGACCCAGTACTTC.